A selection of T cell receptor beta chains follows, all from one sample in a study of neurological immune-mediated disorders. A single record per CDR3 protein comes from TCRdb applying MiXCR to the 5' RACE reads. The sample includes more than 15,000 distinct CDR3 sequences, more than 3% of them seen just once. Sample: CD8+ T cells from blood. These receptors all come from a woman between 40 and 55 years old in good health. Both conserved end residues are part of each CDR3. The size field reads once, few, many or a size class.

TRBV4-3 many CASSQDLDRPLPDTQYF
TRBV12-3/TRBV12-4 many CASSPDRGLSEQFF
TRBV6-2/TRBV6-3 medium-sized CASSYSGSGAYEQYF
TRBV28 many CASSFRQLALEFF
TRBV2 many CASSDGGVREQFF
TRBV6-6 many CASTDGSGELFF
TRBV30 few CAWSEAGTLEPQHF
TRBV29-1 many CSAHEEGWTEAFF
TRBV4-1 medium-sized CASSQVPLRTGELFF
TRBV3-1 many CASSQDPLLYNEQFF
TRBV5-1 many CASRDGSSYEQYF
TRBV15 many CATSRDRGETQYF
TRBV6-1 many CASTALAGGPDTQYF
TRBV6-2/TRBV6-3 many CASSYEPGGISYEQYF
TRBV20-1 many CSARDSNTGELFF
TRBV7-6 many CASSFETGMTEAFF
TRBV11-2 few CASSLTSGGSYEQYF
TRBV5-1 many CASSLAEATETQYF
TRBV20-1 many CSARDPSISYEQYF
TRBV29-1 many CSVESKGDEQFF
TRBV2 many CASNPEQFF
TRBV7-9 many CASSFQNTWGTDTQYF
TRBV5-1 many CASSTSDSPGYGYTF
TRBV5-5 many CASISGTGYEQYF
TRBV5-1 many CASSPRQGGQPQHF
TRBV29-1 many CSVWPQTDTEAFF
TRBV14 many CASSPGPMNTEAFF
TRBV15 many CATSRDRSRASEQYF
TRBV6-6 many CASSSTEGASNQPQHF
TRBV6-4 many CASSTGTGGLDTQYF